A selection of T cell receptor beta chains follows, all from one sample in a study of T cells in tuberculosis. Repertoires were generated with immunoSEQ multiplex PCR, while TCRdb's copy carries only in-frame clones and drops some. Seen here are about 43,000 clones, roughly 94% observed once, and the top ten hold about 1.8%. The sample was PBMCs. These receptors all come from a donor under 30 with latent tuberculosis or without tuberculosis infection. Some clones in this sample may be carry-over from other donors' samples. Both conserved end residues are part of each CDR3. D genes are given only for firm matches. Expanded clones get a size class; other rows say once, few or many, or leave the size out.

TRBJ2-7	.	.	TRBV5-4	CASSLGGVYEQYF	TGTGCCAGCAGCTTGGGGGGGGTCTACGAGCAGTACTTC
TRBJ2-1	.	.	TRBV11-2	CASSSGVDFYNEQFF	TGTGCCAGCAGCTCCGGAGTGGATTTTTACAATGAGCAGTTCTTC
TRBJ1-1	once	TRBD1	TRBV29-1	CSVIPGQAEAFF	TGCAGCGTAATACCGGGACAGGCTGAAGCTTTCTTT
TRBJ1-2	.	.	TRBV19	CASSIGGSNGYTF	TGTGCCAGTAGTATCGGGGGTTCGAACGGCTACACCTTC
TRBJ1-1	.	.	TRBV28	CASKLRDTEAFF	TGTGCCAGTAAACTTCGGGACACTGAAGCTTTCTTT
TRBJ2-3	.	TRBD2	TRBV4-1	CASSTRLAVTDTQYF	TGCGCCAGCAGCACCCGACTAGCGGTCACAGATACGCAGTATTTT
TRBJ1-1	.	.	TRBV5-4	CASSLAERGNTEAFF	TGTGCCAGCAGCTTGGCCGAACGGGGAAACACTGAAGCTTTCTTT
TRBJ2-1	.	TRBD1	TRBV11-3	CASSLEGQGNNEQFF	TGTGCCAGCAGCTTAGAGGGACAGGGGAACAATGAGCAGTTCTTC
TRBJ2-1	.	.	TRBV19	CASSMSPLSSYNEQFF	TGTGCCAGTAGTATGAGCCCCCTGAGCTCCTACAATGAGCAGTTCTTC
TRBJ2-3	once	TRBD2	TRBV5-6	CASSLGASGKPDPQYF	TGTGCCAGCAGCTTGGGGGCTAGCGGGAAACCAGATCCGCAGTATTTT
TRBJ1-1	.	.	TRBV4-1	CASSQVQVNTEAFF	TGCGCCAGCAGCCAAGTCCAGGTGAACACTGAAGCTTTCTTT
TRBJ1-2	.	TRBD1	TRBV9	CASSLTGDRLYGYTF	TGTGCCAGCAGCCTGACAGGGGACAGACTCTATGGCTACACCTTC
TRBJ2-1	.	.	TRBV9	CASSAWSRGDEQFF	TGTGCCAGCAGCGCATGGTCTAGGGGCGATGAGCAGTTCTTC
TRBJ2-5	.	TRBD2	TRBV7-8	CASSLGLAGVLEKTQYF	TGTGCCAGCAGCTTGGGACTAGCGGGAGTTTTGGAAAAGACCCAGTACTTC
TRBJ2-3	.	.	TRBV5-4	CASRMERVADTQYF	TGTGCCAGCAGGATGGAGAGGGTAGCAGATACGCAGTATTTT
TRBJ1-2	.	.	TRBV5-8	CASSPQGIGSLQQNYGYTF	TGTGCCAGCAGCCCACAGGGTATTGGATCGCTACAACAAAACTATGGCTACACCTTC
TRBJ2-2	.	.	TRBV13	CASSPSAGTPPGELFF	TGTGCCAGCAGCCCGTCCGCCGGGACTCCCCCAGGGGAGCTGTTTTTT
TRBJ2-7	.	TRBD1	TRBV27	CASSWDRTYEQYF	TGTGCCAGCAGTTGGGACAGGACCTACGAGCAGTACTTC